The 18 T cell receptor beta chains listed next were all sequenced from one sample in a study of blood T cell repertoires in COVID-19. The table came from immunoSEQ multiplex PCR; TCRdb's copy has only in-frame clones and leaves some out. The repertoire includes 95,000 to 150,000 clones, around 81% of them detected once, and 3.8% sits in the top ten. The sequenced sample consisted of peripheral blood. The source is a woman in her fifties or sixties with acute or convalescent COVID-19.

The chain combines TRBV15 with TRBJ2-5, with 7 positions matching TRBD2. From germline, CDR1 is LNHNV and CDR2 YYDKDF (reference sequence). V lost 1 base and J lost 6; bases outside the gene matches: 11. The CDR3 covers 16 residues. The DNA of the CDR3 is TGTGCCACCAGCAGAGCGCCCACTGGCGGGGGTAAGACCCAGTACTTC. Translation gives CATSRAPTGGGKTQYF.

In this sample, this clone turned up a few times. This sequence joins TRBV2 and TRBJ1-2, with 9 bases aligning to TRBD1. Losses at the gene ends were 6 bases for V and 8 bases for J; bases not matched to a gene: 7. This CDR3 spans 13 amino acids. CDR1 is SNHLY and CDR2 is FYNNEI in the germline V gene. As DNA, the CDR3 is TGTGCCAGCAGCCCACAGGGGGCGGTGGGCTACACCTTC. Protein product: CASSPQGAVGYTF. Filled out from reference TRBV2 and TRBJ1-2, the complete variable domain reads EPEVTQTPSHQVTQMGQEVILRCVPISNHLYFYWYRQILGQKVEFLVSFYNNEISEKSEIFDDQFSVERPDGSNFTLKIRSTKLEDSAMYFCASSPQGAVGYTFGSGTRLTVV.

CDR3 loop: CASSREVFDSSPFTRQYF. The CDR3 DNA sequence: TGTGCCAGCAGCCGAGAAGTGTTCGACAGTTCCCCTTTTACGAGGCAGTACTTC. This rearrangement joins TRBV3-1 (or the pseudogene TRBV3-2) to TRBJ2-7, with TRBD1 as a possible D gene (5 bases). Germline-derived CDR1 and CDR2 are LGHDT and YNNKEL (reference sequence). V was cut by 4 bases and J by 9 bases, with 31 bases left in between. The CDR3 totals 18 residues.

This CDR3 reads CASTRGLGAFF. The DNA for the CDR3 is TGTGCCAGCACGAGGGGGCTGGGAGCTTTCTTT. The chain uses TRBV25-1 and TRBJ1-1, with TRBD1 matching over 7 bases. The CDR3 totals 11 residues. Trimming removed 7 bases from V and 10 bases from J; junction bases left unmatched: 6. CDR1 is MGHDK and CDR2 is SYGVNS in the germline V gene. Based on the CDR3 plus reference TRBV25-1 and TRBJ1-1, the full variable domain is EADIYQTPRYLVIGTGKKITLECSQTMGHDKMYWYQQDPGMELHLIHYSYGVNSTEKGDLSSESTVSRIRTEHFPLTLESARPSHTSQYLCASTRGLGAFFGQGTRLTVV.

The CDR3 DNA reads as TGTGCCAGTAGTCCTGAAGCCGGGACAGAAGCTTTCTTT. This gives the protein CASSPEAGTEAFF. This chain uses TRBV19 with TRBJ1-1, with D possibly TRBD1 on 6 matching bases. The germline V gene has CDR1 LNHDA and CDR2 SQIVND (reference sequence). Trimming removed 5 bases from V and 8 bases from J, with 15 bases in between. This CDR3 contains 13 residues.

The chain uses TRBV9 and TRBJ1-2; 7 bases are a match to TRBD1. CDR1 is SGDLS, CDR2 YYNGEE, per germline. The V and J ends lost 4 bases and 7 bases, in that order; junction bases with no gene match: 13. The CDR3 runs 15 residues. The CDR3 protein is CASSPELGQISGYTF. For the CDR3, the DNA is TGTGCCAGCAGCCCGGAATTGGGACAGATAAGTGGCTACACCTTC.

This clone turned up a few times. A read error may account for a junction end that differs from germline. The chain couples TRBV7-8 to TRBJ1-2; the D gene is possibly TRBD1 (5 bases). The CDR3 loop spans 13 amino acids. From germline, CDR1 is SGHVS and CDR2 FQNEAQ. The CDR3, as DNA: TGTGCCAGCAGCGAGTCGCCGGGACTCAGGTACAGCTTC. The encoded protein is CASSESPGLRYSF.

This chain links TRBV4-2 with TRBJ2-3; 9 positions agree with TRBD2. CDR1 and CDR2 (germline): LGHNA, YNFKEQ. This CDR3 comprises 17 residues. V trimming: 0 bases; J trimming: 2 bases; junction bases outside the gene matches: 6. In nucleotides, the CDR3 is TGTGCCAGCAGCCAAGATTTAGCGGGAGAGTCCACAGATACGCAGTATTTT. It specifies CASSQDLAGESTDTQYF.

The CDR3 region is CASSQGLALNYEQYF. The CDR3 coding sequence is TGTGCCAGCAGCCAAGGACTAGCTCTTAACTACGAGCAGTACTTC. V usage is TRBV14 and J usage is TRBJ2-7; 7 positions match TRBD2. Germline V gene sequence: CDR1 SGHDN, CDR2 FVKESK. Trimming removed 1 base from V and 3 bases from J; junction bases left unmatched: 6. The CDR3 has 15 amino acids. Full variable domain (remainder filled in from reference TRBV14 and TRBJ2-7): EAGVTQFPSHSVIEKGQTVTLRCDPISGHDNLYWYRRVMGKEIKFLLHFVKESKQDESGMPNNRFLAERTGGTYSTLKVQPAELEDSGVYFCASSQGLALNYEQYFGPGTRLTVT.

This chain links TRBV19 with TRBJ1-1; possible D gene TRBD1, 6 bases. V was trimmed by 4 bases and J by 7 bases, leaving 13 bases between them. The CDR3 has 13 residues. Germline CDR1 is LNHDA and CDR2 is SQIVND (reference sequence). The CDR3 DNA sequence: TGTGCCAGTAGTAAACAGGGTTGGTTTGAAGCTTTCTTT. Amino acid sequence: CASSKQGWFEAFF.

This clone was found a few times. The chain combines TRBV6-5 with TRBJ1-3, with D perhaps matching TRBD1 (6 bases). The CDR3 is 14 residues long. Trimming stripped 4 bases from V and 9 bases from J, with 16 bases between. Germline V CDR1 and CDR2: MNHEY, SVGAGI. The CDR3 is CASSLMMDSGTIYF. DNA for the CDR3: TGTGCCAGCAGTTTAATGATGGACAGCGGCACCATATATTTT.

The J gene is TRBJ1-1, the V gene TRBV19; 7 positions agree with TRBD1. CDR1 is LNHDA, CDR2 SQIVND, per germline (reference sequence). V was clipped by 5 bases and J by 0 bases; unmatched bases: 9. The length of the CDR3 is 16 residues. The CDR3 bases are TGTGCCAGTAGTGTCACAGGGGCAGGGGTGAACACTGAAGCTTTCTTT. It is translated as CASSVTGAGVNTEAFF. Supplemented by reference TRBV19 and TRBJ1-1, the full variable domain reads DGGITQSPKYLFRKEGQNVTLSCEQNLNHDAMYWYRQDPGQGLRLIYYSQIVNDFQKGDIAEGYSVSREKKESFPLTVTSAQKNPTAFYLCASSVTGAGVNTEAFFGQGTRLTVV.

This rearrangement joins TRBV3-1 (or the pseudogene TRBV3-2) to TRBJ2-7; 7 bases agree with TRBD1. CDR3 length: 14 residues. The germline V gene encodes CDR1 LGHDT and CDR2 YNNKEL (reference sequence). The V and J ends lost 2 bases and 5 bases, in that order; junction bases with no gene match: 6. The CDR3 loop is CASSQMTGRHEQYF. For the CDR3, the DNA is TGTGCCAGCAGCCAAATGACAGGGAGACACGAGCAGTACTTC.

The chain uses TRBV12-5 and TRBJ2-2; perhaps TRBD1 as D (5 bases). This CDR3 is built from 16 residues. Germline CDR1 and CDR2: LGHNT and FRNRAP. Trimming cost V 4 bases and J 5 bases, with 17 bases left between them. The CDR3 reads CASGSPGLKGTGELFF. The CDR3 nucleotides read TGTGCTAGTGGTTCTCCCGGATTAAAGGGGACCGGGGAGCTGTTTTTT.

This clone came up once. The chain recombines TRBV7-9 with TRBJ2-1, with TRBD2 identical over 11 bases. V dropped 5 bases and J dropped 10; count of bases not matched to a gene: 4. The CDR3 contains 13 residues. Germline loops: CDR1 SEHNR, CDR2 FQNEAQ (reference sequence). CDR3 nucleotides: TGTGCCAGCAGCGGAAGACTAGCGGGGGAGCAGTTCTTC. Its protein product is CASSGRLAGEQFF.

The V call is TRBV18, the J call TRBJ1-1, with D maybe TRBD1 (6 bases). Germline V gene lookup returns CDR1 KGHSH and CDR2 LQKENI. The V gene lost 5 bases and the J gene lost 9 bases, with 22 bases spanning the gap. The CDR3 spans 15 residues. In nucleotides, the CDR3 is TGTGCCAGCTCAAGACCGGGACAAGGCTTAATAAAAGCTTTCTTT. This gives the protein CASSRPGQGLIKAFF.

The rearrangement links TRBV18 to TRBJ2-5; 9 bases fit TRBD2. Unmatched junction bases numbered 20, after V lost 6 bases and J lost 9 bases. The CDR3 loop spans 17 amino acids. From germline, CDR1 is KGHSH and CDR2 LQKENI. The CDR3 region has the DNA TGTGCCAGCTCGAGCTTTCGTCTAGCGGGGCCGACGGGGGCCCAGTACTTC. Encoded protein: CASSSFRLAGPTGAQYF.

The chain combines TRBV11-3 with TRBJ2-7, with D possibly being TRBD2 (6 bases). CDR1 is SGHNT, CDR2 YENEEA, per germline. V lost 0 bases and J lost 6, with 12 bases in between. The length of the CDR3 is 14 residues. CDR3 DNA: TGTGCCAGCAGCTTAGACATTAGCGGCTCCGAGCAGTACTTC. Translated, it gives CASSLDISGSEQYF.